The source of this T cell receptor beta chain is a study of blood T cell repertoires in COVID-19. Study details: Specimens from acute and convalescent COVID-19 originated in the United States, Italy and Spain. T cells, B-cell-depleted T cells, or PBMCs provided the cDNA or gDNA that served as material.

This clone was recorded once. This CDR3 is built from 13 residues. Sequencing was performed with immunoSEQ multiplex PCR; in TCRdb, only in-frame clones are kept and a portion is missing. Of about 260,000 clones listed, 70% to 90% are singletons. Sample: peripheral blood. This TCR was recovered from a man between 18 and 29 years old with active or convalescent COVID-19. The chain joins TRBV21-1 to TRBJ2-7; the table's D call, TRBD2, was not checked against the DNA. TRBV21-1 is assigned pseudogene status. The CDR3 DNA is TGTGCCAGCAGCAAACGGGGGAAATACGAGCAGTACTTC. Translating gives CASSKRGKYEQYF.